Below are 17 T cell receptor beta chains sequenced from a single sample in a study of blood T cell repertoires in COVID-19. Clones were sequenced by immunoSEQ multiplex PCR, and TCRdb holds only the in-frame ones, with some missing. The data contain approximately 150,000 clones, 82% of them singletons. Material: peripheral blood. These receptors were collected from a human donor with acute or convalescent COVID-19. The donor label of this sample is uncertain.

This clone was observed at least ten times. The chain has TRBV12-3 or TRBV12-4 and TRBJ1-2, with TRBD1 identical over 7 bases. V lost 6 bases and J lost 5; bases outside the gene matches: 6. This CDR3 is 13 amino acids long. The CDR3 reads CASRRQGGYGYTF. The CDR3 DNA follows: TGTGCCAGCAGGCGACAGGGCGGGTATGGCTACACCTTC.

V is TRBV7-2 and J is TRBJ2-6; 9 nucleotides agree with TRBD1. The CDR3 spans 16 residues. V lost 6 bases and J lost 3; bases outside the gene matches: 6. The germline gives CDR1 SGHTA, CDR2 FQGNSA. In DNA, the CDR3 is TGTGCCAGCAGACCGGGACAGGGATATGGGGCCAACGTCCTGACTTTC. It yields the protein CASRPGQGYGANVLTF.

Notes on this clone: The sample holds other DNA sequences that translate to the same CDR3. The J gene is TRBJ1-2, the V gene TRBV5-1, with D possibly being TRBD1 (6 bases). The CDR3 has 13 residues. CDR1 and CDR2 from the germline V gene are SGHRS and YFSETQ. The V gene lost 3 bases and the J gene lost 5 bases, with 11 bases spanning the gap. The CDR3 protein is CASSSTGDYGYTF. CDR3 in DNA: TGCGCCAGCAGCTCGACAGGTGATTATGGCTACACCTTC.

This chain links TRBV7-9 with TRBJ2-2, with TRBD2 identical over 13 bases. V gave up 5 bases and J gave up 5 bases; unmatched junction bases: 14. From germline, CDR1 is SEHNR and CDR2 FQNEAQ (reference sequence). There are 19 residues in the CDR3. For the CDR3, the DNA is TGTGCCAGCAGCCCACGGACTAGCGGGGGCCGGGGGGCTACCGGGGAGCTGTTTTTT. Amino acid sequence: CASSPRTSGGRGATGELFF.

The J gene is TRBJ2-2, the V gene TRBV19; 11 bases align to TRBD2. There are 16 residues in the CDR3. Germline CDR1 reads LNHDA; CDR2 reads SQIVND (reference sequence). V shed 5 bases and J 9 bases; nucleotides not matched to a gene: 11. CDR3 region: CASSPGDSGGVRELFF. DNA for the CDR3: TGTGCCAGTAGTCCTGGTGATAGCGGGGGGGTTCGGGAGCTGTTTTTT.

Only one count was recorded for this clone. V is TRBV4-2 and J is TRBJ2-3; 15 bases are shared with TRBD2. The V segment lost 0 bases and the J segment 6 bases; nucleotides outside the gene matches: 7. Germline CDR1 LGHNA, CDR2 YNFKEQ. The CDR3 runs 18 residues. CDR3 residues: CASSQEGTSGGLGDTQYF. The CDR3 coding sequence is TGTGCCAGCAGCCAAGAAGGGACTAGCGGGGGGCTGGGGGATACGCAGTATTTT.

This chain uses TRBV9 with TRBJ2-3; D is unclear. Germline V gene lookup returns CDR1 SGDLS and CDR2 YYNGEE. This CDR3 has 11 amino acids. The ends were cut back, 5 bases at V and 2 bases at J, with 3 bases in the middle. The CDR3 loop reads CASSHTDTQYF. In DNA, the CDR3 is TGTGCCAGCAGTCACACAGATACGCAGTATTTT.

The chain carries TRBV2 and TRBJ2-5; no firm D call. CDR3 length equals 12 residues. The germline CDR1 and CDR2 sequences are SNHLY and FYNNEI. Trimming stripped 5 bases from V and 0 bases from J, with 4 bases between. The CDR3 DNA follows: TGTGCCAGCAGTCCGTACCAAGAGACCCAGTACTTC. Its translation: CASSPYQETQYF.

This chain connects TRBV5-5 to TRBJ1-2; 8 bases are a match to TRBD1. Germline loops: CDR1 SGHKS, CDR2 YYEKEE (reference sequence). CDR3 length: 17 amino acids. J gave up 0 bases and V 0 bases, and 7 bases lay outside the gene matches. The CDR3 coding sequence is TGTGCCAGCAGCTTGGGGTGGCTACAGGGGGCTAACTATGGCTACACCTTC. It is translated as CASSLGWLQGANYGYTF. The full variable domain, with the rest looked up from reference TRBV5-5 and TRBJ1-2, is DAGVTQSPTHLIKTRGQQVTLRCSPISGHKSVSWYQQVLGQGPQFIFQYYEKEERGRGNFPDRFSARQFPNYSSELNVNALLLGDSALYLCASSLGWLQGANYGYTFGSGTRLTVV.

The DNA for the CDR3 is TGTGCCAGCAAATTTGGACTGCAGAATGAAAAACTGTTTTTT. Protein: CASKFGLQNEKLFF. The chain joins TRBV6-4 to TRBJ1-4; D is unresolved. This CDR3 is 14 amino acids long. V shed 7 bases and J shed 5 bases, with 14 bases lying between them. The germline V gene encodes CDR1 MRHNA and CDR2 SNTAGT.

This clone has a single count. The V call is TRBV10-2, the J call TRBJ2-1; 12 positions agree with TRBD2. CDR3 length: 16 amino acids. Germline CDR1 reads WSHSY; CDR2 reads SAAADI. The J segment lost 7 bases and the V segment lost 7 bases, leaving 11 bases of the junction unmatched. DNA for the CDR3: TGCGCCAGCACCCCCCGGCTAGCGGGGGGGCCGAATGAGCAGTTCTTC. Amino acids: CASTPRLAGGPNEQFF.

The V call is TRBV5-1, the J call TRBJ2-2, with a tentative D call TRBD1 (6 bases). CDR1 SGHRS and CDR2 YFSETQ come from the germline V gene. The CDR3 is made up of 16 amino acids. Trimming took off 1 base at V and 6 bases at J, with 16 bases between the two ends. The CDR3 nucleotides are TGCGCCAGCAGCTTGATAGGGCAGGGGATGGCCGGGGAGCTGTTTTTT. As protein: CASSLIGQGMAGELFF.

The J gene is TRBJ1-2, the V gene TRBV19; 8 bases line up with TRBD1. Germline V CDR1 and CDR2: LNHDA, SQIVND (reference sequence). This CDR3 contains 16 residues. With V trimmed by 8 bases and J by 2 bases, 13 bases remained unmatched. The CDR3 region has the DNA TGTGCCAGTGCCCTGACCCCGGGACAGGAAAACTATGGCTACACCTTC. This codes for CASALTPGQENYGYTF.

The genes are TRBV7-2 and TRBJ2-3; TRBD2 might be the D (6 bases). This CDR3 is 15 amino acids long. Germline V CDR1 and CDR2: SGHTA, FQGNSA. Deletions cut 5 bases from V and 0 bases from J, with 12 bases between. The CDR3 nucleotides are TGTGCCAGCAGCCCCGGGCGGGGTAGCACAGATACGCAGTATTTT. This codes for CASSPGRGSTDTQYF.

The chain links TRBV7-2 to TRBJ1-6; D gene unclear. V gave up 5 bases and J gave up 0 bases, with 8 bases separating them. From germline, CDR1 is SGHTA and CDR2 FQGNSA. This CDR3 has 15 amino acids. CDR3 region: CASSLGSSYNSPLHF. The CDR3, as DNA: TGTGCCAGCAGCCTCGGTAGCTCCTATAATTCACCCCTCCACTTT.

V and J are TRBV4-1 and TRBJ1-4; 7 bases fit TRBD1. J gave up 6 bases and V 8 bases, and 12 bases lay outside the gene matches. CDR3 length: 15 amino acids. The germline CDR1 and CDR2 sequences are MGHRA and YSYEKL. The CDR3 is CASHRNTGDDEKLFF. The CDR3 DNA reads TGCGCCAGCCATAGGAACACAGGGGATGATGAAAAACTGTTTTTT.

The rearrangement joins TRBV10-3 to TRBJ1-4, with a possible D match to TRBD1 (6 bases). The CDR3 is 15 amino acids. V was cut by 6 bases and J by 0 bases, with 11 bases left in between. Germline V CDR1 and CDR2: ENHRY, SYGVKD. In nucleotides, the CDR3 is TGTGCCATCAGCAAAGGACAGTCAACTAATGAAAAACTGTTTTTT. Its protein product is CAISKGQSTNEKLFF.